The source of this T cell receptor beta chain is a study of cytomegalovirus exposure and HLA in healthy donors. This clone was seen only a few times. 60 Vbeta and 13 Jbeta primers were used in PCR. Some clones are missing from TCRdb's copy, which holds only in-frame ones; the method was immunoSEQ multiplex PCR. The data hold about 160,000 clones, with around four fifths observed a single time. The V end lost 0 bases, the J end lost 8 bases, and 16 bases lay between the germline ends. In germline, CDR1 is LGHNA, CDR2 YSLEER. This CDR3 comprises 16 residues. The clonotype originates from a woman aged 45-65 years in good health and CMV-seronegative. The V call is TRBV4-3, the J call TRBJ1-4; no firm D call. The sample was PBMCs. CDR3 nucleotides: TGCGCCAGCAGCCAAGAGGAAGGGCGTTCGGGAGAAAAACTGTTTTTT. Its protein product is CASSQEEGRSGEKLFF.